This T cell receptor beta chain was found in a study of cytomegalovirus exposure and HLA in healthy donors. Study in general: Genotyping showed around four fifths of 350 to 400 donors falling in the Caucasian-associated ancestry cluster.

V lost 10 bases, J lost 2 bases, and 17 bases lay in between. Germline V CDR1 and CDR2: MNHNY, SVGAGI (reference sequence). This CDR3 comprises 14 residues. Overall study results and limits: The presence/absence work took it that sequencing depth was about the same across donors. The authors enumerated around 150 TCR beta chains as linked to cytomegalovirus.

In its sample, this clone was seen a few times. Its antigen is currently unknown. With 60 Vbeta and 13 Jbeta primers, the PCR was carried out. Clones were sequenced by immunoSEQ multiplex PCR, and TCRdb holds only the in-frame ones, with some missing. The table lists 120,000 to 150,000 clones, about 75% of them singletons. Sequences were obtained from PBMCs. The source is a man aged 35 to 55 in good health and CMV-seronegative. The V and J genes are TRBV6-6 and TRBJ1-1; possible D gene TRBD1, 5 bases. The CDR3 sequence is CATRLGGKNTEAFF. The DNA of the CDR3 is TGTGCCACTCGGCTGGGGGGAAAAAACACTGAAGCTTTCTTT.